The 30 T cell receptor beta chains in this list originate from one sample, sequenced in a study of vaccination effects on CD4 cells after COVID-19. What these receptors recognize is not known. Clones were sequenced by immunoSEQ multiplex PCR, and TCRdb holds only the in-frame ones, with some missing. This table has tens of thousands of clones, about 65% appearing once. Antigen-specific CD4+ T cells were first expanded with viral peptide pools by the ViraFEST assay and only then sequenced. Culture proceeded for 10 days, and CD4+ T cells were then isolated. Testing of the vaccine recipients showed negative nucleocapsid antibodies and no prior SARS-CoV-2 infection. The starting material was CD4+ T cells from PBMCs cultured with HCoV-NL63 spike peptides, obtained before COVID-19 vaccination. The receptors derive from a human donor who received a COVID-19 vaccine.

The chain is built from TRBV18 and TRBJ1-3; TRBD1 agrees at 8 bases. V shed 4 bases, J shed 0 bases, and the junction held 2 bases outside the gene matches. CDR3 length equals 15 residues. CDR1 is KGHSH and CDR2 is LQKENI in the germline V gene. The DNA for the CDR3 is TGTGCCAGCTCACTGGGACAGGCCTCTGGAAACACCATATATTTT. Amino acid sequence: CASSLGQASGNTIYF.

V is TRBV6-5 and J is TRBJ1-2; 8 bases are a match to TRBD1. Trimming removed 6 bases from V and 4 bases from J; junction bases left unmatched: 4. Per germline, CDR1 MNHEY and CDR2 SVGAGI. The CDR3 is 13 residues long. The CDR3: CASRNTGGYGYTF. The CDR3 DNA sequence: TGTGCCAGCAGAAATACAGGGGGCTATGGCTACACCTTC.

This clone was seen once. The chain carries TRBV4-1 and TRBJ2-5; 11 bases match TRBD2. The CDR3 extends over 21 amino acids. Germline V lookup: CDR1 MGHRA, CDR2 YSYEKL. J gave up 2 bases and V 6 bases, and 23 bases lay outside the gene matches. In DNA form, the CDR3 reads TGCGCCAGCAGTACCATATCCCGGCCCAGTCTAGCGGGGGGACCACAAGAGACCCAGTACTTC. Encoded protein: CASSTISRPSLAGGPQETQYF.

This sequence joins TRBV19 and TRBJ1-5, with 10 bases matching TRBD1. Germline trimming cut 5 bases from V and 1 base from J; bases unmatched to any gene: 8. The CDR3 is 17 amino acids. CDR1 and CDR2 (germline): LNHDA, SQIVND (reference sequence). As DNA, the CDR3 is TGTGCCAGTAGTCGTGGACAGGGGGTTGGAAGCAATCAGCCCCAGCATTTT. Residues: CASSRGQGVGSNQPQHF. Full variable domain (outside the CDR3, taken from reference TRBV19 and TRBJ1-5): DGGITQSPKYLFRKEGQNVTLSCEQNLNHDAMYWYRQDPGQGLRLIYYSQIVNDFQKGDIAEGYSVSREKKESFPLTVTSAQKNPTAFYLCASSRGQGVGSNQPQHFGDGTRLSIL.

The chain has TRBV27 and TRBJ1-2; 12 bases line up with TRBD1. The CDR3 runs to 15 residues. In germline, CDR1 is MNHEY, CDR2 SMNVEV (reference sequence). The junction had 7 bases not matched to a gene; V was cut back by 4 bases and J by 7 bases. As DNA, the CDR3 is TGTGCCAGCAGTTCAGGGACAGGGGGCGCGGTTGGCTACACCTTC. This sequence encodes CASSSGTGGAVGYTF.

This sequence joins TRBV5-5 and TRBJ1-5; perhaps TRBD1 as D (6 bases). There are 15 residues in the CDR3. The V end was cut by 0 bases, the J end by 4 bases, with 11 bases between. The germline gives CDR1 SGHKS, CDR2 YYEKEE (reference sequence). The CDR3 DNA follows: TGTGCCAGCAGCTTGGCAGGGGTCGGGAATCAGCCCCAGCATTTT. Translation gives CASSLAGVGNQPQHF.

The chain carries TRBV5-6 and TRBJ1-6; TRBD1 agrees at 9 bases. CDR3 length: 14 amino acids. J lost 9 bases, V lost 2 bases, and 3 bases had no gene match. Germline lookup yields CDR1 SGHDT and CDR2 YYEEEE. The CDR3 spells CASSLQGASSPLHF. The CDR3 DNA follows: TGTGCCAGCAGCTTACAGGGGGCGAGTTCACCCCTCCACTTT. Supplemented by reference TRBV5-6 and TRBJ1-6, the full variable domain reads DAGVTQSPTHLIKTRGQQVTLRCSPKSGHDTVSWYQQALGQGPQFIFQYYEEEERQRGNFPDRFSGHQFPNYSSELNVNALLLGDSALYLCASSLQGASSPLHFGNGTRLTVT.

This clone occurred a few times. The V call is TRBV3-1 (or the pseudogene TRBV3-2), the J call TRBJ2-1, with 12 bases that match TRBD2. The CDR3 is 17 residues long. After removal of 1 base from V and 7 bases from J, the junction contained 8 bases not matched to a gene. Germline V gene lookup returns CDR1 LGHDT and CDR2 YNNKEL (reference sequence). CDR3 sequence reads: CASSQGLASGGVNEQFF. Here the CDR3 DNA reads TGTGCCAGCAGCCAAGGTCTCGCTAGCGGGGGGGTTAATGAGCAGTTCTTC.

The CDR3 sequence: CASGLVSTSGRDTQYF. The CDR3 coding sequence is TGTGCTAGTGGTTTGGTTTCGACTAGCGGTAGAGATACGCAGTATTTT. V and J are TRBV12-5 and TRBJ2-3, with 9 bases lining up with TRBD2. From germline, CDR1 is LGHNT and CDR2 FRNRAP. The CDR3 is 16 amino acids. The V and J ends lost 0 bases and 5 bases, in that order; junction bases with no gene match: 6.

In DNA form, the CDR3 reads TGTGCCAGTAGTCCCTGGACTAGCGGGAGCACCGGGGAGCTGTTTTTT. Translating gives CASSPWTSGSTGELFF. This chain links TRBV19 with TRBJ2-2; 13 positions match TRBD2. This CDR3 region has 16 residues. The germline CDR1 and CDR2 sequences are LNHDA and SQIVND (reference sequence). J gave up 4 bases and V 5 bases, and 4 bases lay outside the gene matches.

V is TRBV6-5 and J is TRBJ2-5; D possibly corresponds to TRBD1 (5 bases). CDR3 length: 15 amino acids. V lost 8 bases, J lost 3 bases, and 19 bases lay in between. Germline V gene data show CDR1 as MNHEY and CDR2 as SVGAGI. CDR3 protein: CASGIRAFPKETQYF. The CDR3 coding sequence is TGTGCCAGCGGCATCAGGGCTTTCCCCAAAGAGACCCAGTACTTC.

The chain carries TRBV2 and TRBJ1-1; no reliable D call. V lost 2 bases to trimming and J lost 0 bases, with 1 base between them. In germline, CDR1 is SNHLY, CDR2 FYNNEI. This CDR3 comprises 12 residues. DNA for the CDR3: TGTGCCAGCAGTGAAATGAACACTGAAGCTTTCTTT. Its protein product is CASSEMNTEAFF.

This clone is medium-sized within its sample. The chain couples TRBV5-8 to TRBJ2-3; 8 nucleotides match TRBD2. V lost 2 bases to trimming and J lost 1 base; unmatched junction nucleotides: 3. CDR3 length: 15 amino acids. CDR1 and CDR2 from the germline V gene are SGHTS and YDEGEE. The DNA for the CDR3 is TGTGCCAGCAGCTTCGGTAGCGGGGGCACAGATACGCAGTATTTT. Translated: CASSFGSGGTDTQYF. Based on the CDR3 plus reference TRBV5-8 and TRBJ2-3, the full variable domain is EAGVTQSPTHLIKTRGQQATLRCSPISGHTSVYWYQQALGLGLQFLLWYDEGEERNRGNFPPRFSGRQFPNYSSELNVNALELEDSALYLCASSFGSGGTDTQYFGPGTRLTVL.

The chain links TRBV5-1 to TRBJ2-7; D uncertain. Germline loops: CDR1 SGHRS, CDR2 YFSETQ. With 3 bases removed from V and 1 base from J, the gap between germline ends came to 17 bases. The CDR3 covers 16 residues. The CDR3 sequence is CASSSTRQYPSYEQYF. CDR3 nucleotide sequence: TGCGCCAGCAGCTCCACCAGGCAGTACCCTTCCTACGAGCAGTACTTC.

The CDR3 region is CASSYGPTGQETQYF. In DNA, the CDR3 is TGTGCCAGCAGCTATGGCCCCACAGGACAAGAGACCCAGTACTTC. This sequence joins TRBV11-2 and TRBJ2-5; a weak D match, TRBD1 (5 bases). Trimming took 4 bases from V and 2 from J, leaving 14 bases between them. The CDR3 loop spans 15 amino acids. Germline V CDR1 and CDR2: SGHAT, FQNNGV.

J is TRBJ1-1 and V is TRBV6-5; D call uncertain. Per germline, CDR1 MNHEY and CDR2 SVGAGI. V was cut by 4 bases and J by 1 base, with 13 bases left in between. This CDR3 is built from 15 residues. The CDR3 sequence: CASSWGVTGNTEAFF. CDR3 nucleotides: TGTGCCAGCAGTTGGGGTGTGACGGGGAACACTGAAGCTTTCTTT.

The gene calls are TRBV19 and TRBJ1-2; TRBD1 matches 11 bases. Germline V gene data show CDR1 as LNHDA and CDR2 as SQIVND (reference sequence). The ends lost 5 bases at V and 5 bases at J; junction bases unmatched: 13. The CDR3 covers 17 residues. CDR3 amino acids: CASSPQGGTGGVYGYTF. CDR3 in DNA: TGTGCCAGTAGTCCTCAGGGGGGGACAGGGGGAGTATATGGCTACACCTTC.

The chain combines TRBV5-6 with TRBJ2-2; 8 bases match TRBD1. Germline V gene sequence: CDR1 SGHDT, CDR2 YYEEEE. Germline trimming cut 2 bases from V and 4 bases from J; bases unmatched to any gene: 1. The CDR3 totals 14 residues. The CDR3 nucleotides are TGTGCCAGCAGCTTCGGACAGGGCACCGGGGAGCTGTTTTTT. It yields the protein CASSFGQGTGELFF. The whole variable domain, remainder taken from reference TRBV5-6 and TRBJ2-2, is DAGVTQSPTHLIKTRGQQVTLRCSPKSGHDTVSWYQQALGQGPQFIFQYYEEEERQRGNFPDRFSGHQFPNYSSELNVNALLLGDSALYLCASSFGQGTGELFFGEGSRLTVL.

By share, this clone counts as medium-sized (0.01 to 0.1%). This chain joins TRBV4-1 and TRBJ2-2, with D tentatively TRBD1 (7 bases). Germline CDR1 reads MGHRA; CDR2 reads YSYEKL. The CDR3 has 15 residues. V dropped 3 bases and J dropped 6 bases, with 14 bases sitting between them. CDR3 DNA sequence: TGCGCCAGCAGCCATCAGGGGGGCGTTGCCGGGGAGCTGTTTTTT. Translating it yields CASSHQGGVAGELFF.

The chain carries TRBV9 and TRBJ1-1, with D perhaps matching TRBD1 (6 bases). This CDR3 is 16 amino acids long. Germline-derived CDR1 and CDR2 are SGDLS and YYNGEE. The V end lost 8 bases, the J end lost 5 bases, and 25 bases lay between the germline ends. CDR3 amino acids: CASSETGPTIATEAFF. The CDR3 region has the DNA TGTGCCAGTTCCGAGACAGGTCCGACAATCGCAACTGAAGCTTTCTTT.

The V call is TRBV19, the J call TRBJ1-6, with D possibly matching TRBD1 (5 bases). V was cut by 4 bases and J by 6 bases, with 13 bases left in between. From germline, CDR1 is LNHDA and CDR2 SQIVND (reference sequence). The CDR3 length is 15 residues. In DNA, the CDR3 is TGTGCCAGTAGTAGCGGGGGTTACGTTAATTCACCCCTCCACTTT. Translating gives CASSSGGYVNSPLHF.

The rearrangement joins TRBV5-1 to TRBJ2-5; the D gene is possibly TRBD1 (6 bases). This CDR3 contains 17 residues. V lost 4 bases to trimming and J lost 4 bases, with 23 bases between them. Germline values: CDR1 SGHRS, CDR2 YFSETQ. CDR3 DNA: TGCGCCAGCAGCGCCGGGACATCCCTTGGAAGTCGAGAGACCCAGTACTTC. The encoded protein is CASSAGTSLGSRETQYF.

The chain joins TRBV4-1 to TRBJ2-5; 7 bases map to TRBD1. The CDR3 sequence is 19 residues long. V shed 1 base and J 4 bases; nucleotides not matched to a gene: 18. Germline loops: CDR1 MGHRA, CDR2 YSYEKL. CDR3 residues: CASSQGPSRDSPKGETQYF. The CDR3 bases are TGCGCCAGCAGCCAAGGGCCTTCCCGGGACAGCCCCAAGGGAGAGACCCAGTACTTC.

The chain couples TRBV6-1 to TRBJ2-6; tentatively, D is TRBD2 (6 bases). The CDR3 length is 17 residues. V lost 4 bases to trimming and J lost 2 bases, with 15 bases between them. In germline, CDR1 is MNHNS, CDR2 SASEGT. This chain's CDR3 is CASSGRGNFAGANVLTF. Written as DNA, the CDR3 is TGTGCCAGCAGTGGGAGGGGAAACTTCGCTGGGGCCAACGTCCTGACTTTC.

This clone was counted only a few times. This chain uses TRBV18 with TRBJ2-7; TRBD1 aligns across 7 bases. V dropped 0 bases and J dropped 5; count of bases not matched to a gene: 4. The CDR3 consists of 14 residues. Germline V lookup: CDR1 KGHSH, CDR2 LQKENI. The CDR3 bases are TGTGCCAGCTCACCACCAGGGGGCCGCGACGAGCAGTACTTC. This codes for CASSPPGGRDEQYF.

This sequence joins TRBV19 and TRBJ2-2; D gene uncertain. Trimming pared 3 bases from V and 2 bases from J, leaving 7 bases between. Germline lookup yields CDR1 LNHDA and CDR2 SQIVND (reference sequence). This CDR3 contains 14 residues. This CDR3 reads CASSIGGNTGELFF. Here the CDR3 DNA reads TGTGCCAGTAGTATCGGTGGTAACACCGGGGAGCTGTTTTTT.

This clone came up a few times. The chain recombines TRBV10-2 with TRBJ1-2; a weak D match, TRBD1 (6 bases). CDR3 length: 13 residues. The germline gives CDR1 WSHSY, CDR2 SAAADI. Trimming took 8 bases from V and 0 from J, leaving 10 bases between them. The CDR3 loop is CASRDTSNYGYTF. The CDR3, as DNA: TGCGCCAGCCGGGACACTTCTAACTATGGCTACACCTTC.

This clone was picked up one time. The chain uses TRBV7-9 and TRBJ2-3; 9 nucleotides agree with TRBD2. The CDR3 is 14 amino acids. V lost 5 bases, J lost 9 bases, and 9 bases stayed unmatched. CDR1 is SEHNR and CDR2 is FQNEAQ in the germline V gene (reference sequence). The CDR3 nucleotides read TGTGCCAGCAGCCAATTAGCGGGAGCTGGGACGCAGTATTTT. Amino acids: CASSQLAGAGTQYF.

The chain joins TRBV5-1 to TRBJ2-5; TRBD2 agrees at 8 bases. With 4 bases clipped from V and 5 bases from J, the junction kept 7 bases outside the gene matches. CDR1 is SGHRS and CDR2 is YFSETQ in the germline V gene. The CDR3 length is 14 residues. CDR3 sequence: CASSDSGTRETQYF. As DNA, the CDR3 is TGCGCCAGCAGCGATAGCGGGACTCGGGAGACCCAGTACTTC. Full variable domain (rest looked up from reference TRBV5-1 and TRBJ2-5): KAGVTQTPRYLIKTRGQQVTLSCSPISGHRSVSWYQQTPGQGLQFLFEYFSETQRNKGNFPGRFSGRQFSNSRSEMNVSTLELGDSALYLCASSDSGTRETQYFGPGTRLLVL.

J is TRBJ1-5 and V is TRBV5-1; 11 bases align to TRBD1. Germline V CDR1 and CDR2: SGHRS, YFSETQ. This CDR3 has 15 residues. V gave up 4 bases and J gave up 4 bases; unmatched junction bases: 4. CDR3: CASSLGQGANQPQHF. In nucleotides, the CDR3 is TGCGCCAGCAGCCTAGGACAGGGGGCTAATCAGCCCCAGCATTTT.